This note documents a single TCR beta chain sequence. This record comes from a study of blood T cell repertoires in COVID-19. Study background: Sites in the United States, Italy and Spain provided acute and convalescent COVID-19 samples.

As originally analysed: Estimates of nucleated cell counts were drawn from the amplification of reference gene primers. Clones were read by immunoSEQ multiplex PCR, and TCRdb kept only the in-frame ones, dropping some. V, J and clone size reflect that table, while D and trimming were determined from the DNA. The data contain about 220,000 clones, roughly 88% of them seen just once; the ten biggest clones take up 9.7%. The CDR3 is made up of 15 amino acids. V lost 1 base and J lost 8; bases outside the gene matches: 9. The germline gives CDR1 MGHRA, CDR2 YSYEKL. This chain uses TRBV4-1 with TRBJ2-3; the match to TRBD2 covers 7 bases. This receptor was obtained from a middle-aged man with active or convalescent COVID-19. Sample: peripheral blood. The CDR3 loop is CASSQVGSGAVTQYF. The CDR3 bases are TGCGCCAGCAGCCAAGTCGGGAGCGGGGCGGTTACGCAGTATTTT.